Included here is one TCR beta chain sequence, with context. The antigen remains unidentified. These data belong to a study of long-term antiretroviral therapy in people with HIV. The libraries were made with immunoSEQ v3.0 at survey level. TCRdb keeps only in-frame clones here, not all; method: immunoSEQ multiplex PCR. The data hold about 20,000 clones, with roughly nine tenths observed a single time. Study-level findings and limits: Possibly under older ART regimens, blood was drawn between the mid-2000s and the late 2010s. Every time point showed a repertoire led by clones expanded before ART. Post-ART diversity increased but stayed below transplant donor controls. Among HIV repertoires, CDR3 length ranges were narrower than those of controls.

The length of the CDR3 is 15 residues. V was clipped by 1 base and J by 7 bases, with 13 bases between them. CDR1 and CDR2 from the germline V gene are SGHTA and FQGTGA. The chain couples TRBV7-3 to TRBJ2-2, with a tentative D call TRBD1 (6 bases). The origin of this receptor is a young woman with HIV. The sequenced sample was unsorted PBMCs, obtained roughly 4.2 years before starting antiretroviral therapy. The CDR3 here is CASSLRQGHGGELFF. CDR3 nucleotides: TGTGCCAGCAGCTTAAGGCAGGGACACGGCGGGGAGCTGTTTTTT.